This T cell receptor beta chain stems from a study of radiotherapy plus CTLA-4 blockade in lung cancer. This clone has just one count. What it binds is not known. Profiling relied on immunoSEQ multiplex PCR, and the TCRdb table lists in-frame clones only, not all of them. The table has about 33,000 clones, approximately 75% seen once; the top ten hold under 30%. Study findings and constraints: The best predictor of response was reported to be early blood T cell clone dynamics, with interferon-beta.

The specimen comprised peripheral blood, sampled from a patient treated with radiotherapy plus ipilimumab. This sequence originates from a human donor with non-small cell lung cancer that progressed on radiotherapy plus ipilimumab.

CDR3 nucleotides: TGTGCCAGCAGTCCGGGACAAAACTATGGCTACACCTTC. Protein sequence: CASSPGQNYGYTF. The chain links TRBV28 to TRBJ1-2; a possible D gene is TRBD1 (6 bases). CDR1 and CDR2 (germline): MDHEN, SYDVKM. Trimming cost V 5 bases and J 2 bases, with 9 bases left between them. The length of the CDR3 is 13 residues.